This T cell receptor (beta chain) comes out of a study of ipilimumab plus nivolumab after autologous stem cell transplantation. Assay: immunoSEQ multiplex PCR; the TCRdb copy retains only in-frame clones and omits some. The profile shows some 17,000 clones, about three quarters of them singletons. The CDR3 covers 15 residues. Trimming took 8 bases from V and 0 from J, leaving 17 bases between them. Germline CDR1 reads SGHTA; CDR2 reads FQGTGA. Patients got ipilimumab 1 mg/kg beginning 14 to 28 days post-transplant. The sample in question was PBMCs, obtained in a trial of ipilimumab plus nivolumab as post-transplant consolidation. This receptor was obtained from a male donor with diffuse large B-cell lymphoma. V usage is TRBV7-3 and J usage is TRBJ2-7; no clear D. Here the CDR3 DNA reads TGTGCCAGCCCCCCCAACGGGCGCAGCTCCTACGAGCAGTACTTC. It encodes CASPPNGRSSYEQYF.